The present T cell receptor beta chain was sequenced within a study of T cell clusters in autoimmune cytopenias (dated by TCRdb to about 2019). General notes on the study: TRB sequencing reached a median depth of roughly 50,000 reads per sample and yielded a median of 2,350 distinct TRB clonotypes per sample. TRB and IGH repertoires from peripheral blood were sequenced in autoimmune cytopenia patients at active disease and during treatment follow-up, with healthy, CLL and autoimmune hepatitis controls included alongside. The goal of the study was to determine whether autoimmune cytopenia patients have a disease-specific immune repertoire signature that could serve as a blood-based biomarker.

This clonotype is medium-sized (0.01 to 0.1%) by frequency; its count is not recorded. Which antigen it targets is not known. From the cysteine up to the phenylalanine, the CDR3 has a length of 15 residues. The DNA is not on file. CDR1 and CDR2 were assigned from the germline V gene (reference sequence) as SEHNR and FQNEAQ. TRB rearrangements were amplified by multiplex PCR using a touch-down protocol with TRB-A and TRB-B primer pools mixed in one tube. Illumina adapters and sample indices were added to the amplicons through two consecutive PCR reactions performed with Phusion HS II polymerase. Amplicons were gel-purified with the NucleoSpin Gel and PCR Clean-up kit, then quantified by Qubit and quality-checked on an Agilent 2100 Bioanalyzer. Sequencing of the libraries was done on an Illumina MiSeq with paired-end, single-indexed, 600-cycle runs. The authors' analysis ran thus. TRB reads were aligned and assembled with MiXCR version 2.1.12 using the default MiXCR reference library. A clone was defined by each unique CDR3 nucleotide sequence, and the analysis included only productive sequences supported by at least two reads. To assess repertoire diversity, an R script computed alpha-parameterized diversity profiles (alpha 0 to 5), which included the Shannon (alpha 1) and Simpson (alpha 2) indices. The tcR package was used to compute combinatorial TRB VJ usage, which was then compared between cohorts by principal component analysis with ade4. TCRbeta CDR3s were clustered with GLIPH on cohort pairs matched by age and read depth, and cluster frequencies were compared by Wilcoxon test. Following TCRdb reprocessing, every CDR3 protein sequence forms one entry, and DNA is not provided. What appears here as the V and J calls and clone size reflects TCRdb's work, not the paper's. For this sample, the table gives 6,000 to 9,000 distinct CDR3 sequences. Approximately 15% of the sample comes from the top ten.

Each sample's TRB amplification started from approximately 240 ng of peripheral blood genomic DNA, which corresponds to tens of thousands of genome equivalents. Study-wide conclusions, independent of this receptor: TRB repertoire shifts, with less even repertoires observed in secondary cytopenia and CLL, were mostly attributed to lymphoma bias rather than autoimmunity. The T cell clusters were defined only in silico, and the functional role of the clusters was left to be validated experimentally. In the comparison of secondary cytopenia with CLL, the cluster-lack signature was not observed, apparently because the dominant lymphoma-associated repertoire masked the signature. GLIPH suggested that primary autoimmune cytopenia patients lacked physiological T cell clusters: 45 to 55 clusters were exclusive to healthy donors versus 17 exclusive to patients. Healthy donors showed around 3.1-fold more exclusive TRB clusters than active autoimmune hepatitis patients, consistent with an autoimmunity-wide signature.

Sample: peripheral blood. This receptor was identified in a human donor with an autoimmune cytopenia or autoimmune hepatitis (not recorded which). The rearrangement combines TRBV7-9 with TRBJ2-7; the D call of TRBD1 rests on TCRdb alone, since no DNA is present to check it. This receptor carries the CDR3 CASSPGQGDSYEQYF.